These 10 T cell receptor beta chains originate from one sample sequenced in a study of human T cells and chemical hapten exposure. Time point of the sample: patch test 1, 2 weeks after DPC sensitization. Stated treatment: therapeutic diphenylcyclopropenone sensitization with weekly scalp DPC. From the RACE reads, TCRdb called clonotypes with MiXCR, one entry per CDR3 protein. Of around 380,000 distinct CDR3 sequences detected, approximately 5.1% appear once; the ten largest clones hold approximately 2.3%. Sequencing was performed on whole blood, taken in connection with sensitization to the hapten diphenylcyclopropenone (DPC). These TCRs come from a woman between 45 and 65 years old with alopecia areata. Some clones in this sample may be carry-over from other donors' samples.

This clonotype was recorded at least ten times. The V and J genes are TRBV20-1 and TRBJ1-1; tentative D call: TRBD1 (5 bases). Germline CDR1 reads DFQATT; CDR2 reads SNEGSKA (reference sequence). Trimming pared 2 bases from V and 3 bases from J, leaving 10 bases between. The CDR3 spans 13 residues. The CDR3 bases are TGCAGTGCTAGATGGGGGGGATACACTGAAGCTTTCTTT. Amino acids: CSARWGGYTEAFF.

This clonotype was observed many times. This chain joins TRBV29-1 and TRBJ2-7; 9 bases are shared with TRBD1. V gave up 4 bases and J gave up 5 bases; unmatched junction bases: 0. CDR1 is SQVTM, CDR2 ANQGSEA, per germline. The CDR3 is made up of 11 amino acids. The CDR3 sequence is CSVGQGDEQYF. CDR3 sequence (DNA): TGCAGCGTTGGACAGGGGGACGAGCAGTACTTC.

A few counts support this clonotype. The V gene is TRBV27, the J gene TRBJ1-2; D is perhaps TRBD1 (6 bases). Trimming removed 6 bases at V and 5 bases at J, with 19 bases between. Germline V CDR1 and CDR2: MNHEY, SMNVEV (reference sequence). This CDR3 region has 15 residues. CDR3 protein: CASSRTALIGYGYTF. The CDR3 DNA follows: TGTGCCAGCAGCCGGACAGCGCTAATCGGGTATGGCTACACCTTC.

This clonotype was detected ten times or more. V usage is TRBV5-1 and J usage is TRBJ1-5; 7 bases map to TRBD1. Germline values: CDR1 SGHRS, CDR2 YFSETQ. Germline trimming cut 4 bases from V and 6 bases from J; bases unmatched to any gene: 10. The CDR3 extends over 15 amino acids. The CDR3 DNA reads as TGCGCCAGCAGCCGAGAGAGGACAGGCCGTCAGCCCCAGCATTTT. This encodes CASSRERTGRQPQHF.

This clonotype showed up many times. V usage is TRBV12-5 and J usage is TRBJ2-1, with unresolved D. With 2 bases removed from V and 0 bases from J, the gap between germline ends came to 14 bases. Germline V gene sequence: CDR1 LGHNT, CDR2 FRNRAP. This CDR3 contains 17 residues. The CDR3 DNA reads TGTGCTAGTGGTTTGACGGTTGGCAGTCACTCCTACAATGAGCAGTTCTTC. Translation: CASGLTVGSHSYNEQFF.

This clonotype appeared a few times. V gene TRBV15 combines with J gene TRBJ2-7; D is possibly TRBD1 (6 bases). In germline, CDR1 is LNHNV, CDR2 YYDKDF (reference sequence). V was clipped by 6 bases and J by 5 bases, with 11 bases between them. There are 12 residues in the CDR3. Here the CDR3 reads CATRGATHEQYF. The CDR3 nucleotides are TGTGCCACCAGGGGGGCCACCCACGAGCAGTACTTC.

This clonotype was found a few times. A single base separates this from a much larger clone, so it may be a read error. V and J are TRBV12-3 or TRBV12-4 and TRBJ1-6; 11 nucleotides align to TRBD1. This CDR3 region has 14 residues. V gave up 5 bases and J gave up 11 bases; unmatched junction bases: 5. CDR3 sequence: CASSVGTGGAPLHF. The CDR3 DNA reads TGTGCCAGCAGTGTCGGGACAGGGGGTGCACCCCTCCACTTT.

In its sample, this clonotype was seen many times. The chain uses TRBV7-2 and TRBJ1-2; TRBD1 is a possible D gene (6 bases). The CDR3 spans 13 residues. Germline V gives CDR1 SGHTA, CDR2 FQGNSA. The V and J ends lost 1 base and 7 bases respectively, with 10 bases between them. The CDR3 reads CASSLGTVPGYTF. CDR3 coding DNA: TGTGCCAGCAGCTTAGGGACAGTCCCTGGCTACACCTTC.

The rearrangement joins TRBV6-1 to TRBJ2-7; 7 bases are a match to TRBD1. The CDR3 length is 14 residues. CDR1 is MNHNS, CDR2 SASEGT, per germline. V was clipped by 2 bases and J by 3 bases; unmatched bases: 4. The CDR3 sequence is CASSETAGGYEQYF. DNA for the CDR3: TGTGCCAGCAGTGAAACGGCAGGGGGCTACGAGCAGTACTTC.

This chain uses TRBV11-3 with TRBJ2-3; no firm D call. Looked up from germline, CDR1 is SGHNT and CDR2 is YENEEA. The V and J ends lost 1 base and 6 bases respectively, with 14 bases between them. The CDR3 totals 15 residues. The CDR3 here is CASSLGGTVTDTQYF. DNA of the CDR3: TGTGCCAGCAGCTTAGGGGGAACGGTAACGGATACGCAGTATTTT. Full variable domain (outside the CDR3, taken from reference TRBV11-3 and TRBJ2-3): EAGVVQSPRYKIIEKKQPVAFWCNPISGHNTLYWYLQNLGQGPELLIRYENEEAVDDSQLPKDRFSAERLKGVDSTLKIQPAELGDSAVYLCASSLGGTVTDTQYFGPGTRLTVL.